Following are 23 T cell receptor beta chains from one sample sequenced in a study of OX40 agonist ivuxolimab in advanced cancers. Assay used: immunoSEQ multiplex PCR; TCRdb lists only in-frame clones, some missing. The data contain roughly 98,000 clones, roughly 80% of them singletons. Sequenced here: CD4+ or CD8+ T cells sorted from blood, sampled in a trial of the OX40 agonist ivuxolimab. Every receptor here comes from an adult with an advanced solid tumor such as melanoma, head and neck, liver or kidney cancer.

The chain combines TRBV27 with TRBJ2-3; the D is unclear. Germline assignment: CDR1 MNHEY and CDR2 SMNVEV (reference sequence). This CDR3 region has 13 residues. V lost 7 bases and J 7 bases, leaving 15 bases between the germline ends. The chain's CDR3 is CASIPPFSYTQYF. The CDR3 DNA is TGTGCCAGCATTCCCCCCTTTTCGTATACGCAGTATTTT.

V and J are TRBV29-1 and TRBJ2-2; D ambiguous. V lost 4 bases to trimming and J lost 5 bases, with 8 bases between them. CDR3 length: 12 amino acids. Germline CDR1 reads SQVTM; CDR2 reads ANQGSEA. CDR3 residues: CSVGPTTGELFF. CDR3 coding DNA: TGCAGCGTTGGGCCAACAACCGGGGAGCTGTTTTTT.

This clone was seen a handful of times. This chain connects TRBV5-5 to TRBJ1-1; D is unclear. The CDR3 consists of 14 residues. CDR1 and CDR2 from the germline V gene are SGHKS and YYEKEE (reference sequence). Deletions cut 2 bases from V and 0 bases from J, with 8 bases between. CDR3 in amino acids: CASSLLQLNTEAFF. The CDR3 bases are TGTGCCAGCAGCTTACTACAGTTGAACACTGAAGCTTTCTTT.

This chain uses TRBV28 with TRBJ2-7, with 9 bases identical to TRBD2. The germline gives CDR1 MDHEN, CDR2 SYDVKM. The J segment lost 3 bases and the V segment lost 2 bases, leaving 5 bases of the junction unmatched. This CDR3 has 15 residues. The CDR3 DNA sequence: TGTGCCAGCAGTTTACGTAGCGGGAGTTTCTACGAGCAGTACTTC. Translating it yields CASSLRSGSFYEQYF.

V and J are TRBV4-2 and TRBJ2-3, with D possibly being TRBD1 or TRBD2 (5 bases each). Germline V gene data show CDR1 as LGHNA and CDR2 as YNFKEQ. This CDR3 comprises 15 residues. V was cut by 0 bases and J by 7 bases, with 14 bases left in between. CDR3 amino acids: CASSQEARGRYTQYF. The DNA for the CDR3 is TGTGCCAGCAGCCAAGAGGCCCGGGGCCGATATACGCAGTATTTT.

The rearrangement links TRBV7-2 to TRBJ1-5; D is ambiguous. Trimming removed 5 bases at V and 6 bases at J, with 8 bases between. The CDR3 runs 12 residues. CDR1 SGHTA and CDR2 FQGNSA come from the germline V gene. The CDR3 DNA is TGTGCCAGCAGCCCCACGGGTCAGCCCCAGCATTTT. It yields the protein CASSPTGQPQHF. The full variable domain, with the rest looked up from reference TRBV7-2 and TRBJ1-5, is GAGVSQSPSNKVTEKGKDVELRCDPISGHTALYWYRQSLGQGLEFLIYFQGNSAPDKSGLPSDRFSAERTGGSVSTLTIQRTQQEDSAVYLCASSPTGQPQHFGDGTRLSIL.

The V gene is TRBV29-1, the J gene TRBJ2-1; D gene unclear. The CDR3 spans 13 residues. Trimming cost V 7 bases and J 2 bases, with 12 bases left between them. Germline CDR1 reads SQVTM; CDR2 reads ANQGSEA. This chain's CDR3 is CSARPRAYNEQFF. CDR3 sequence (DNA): TGCAGCGCGAGACCACGAGCCTACAATGAGCAGTTCTTC.

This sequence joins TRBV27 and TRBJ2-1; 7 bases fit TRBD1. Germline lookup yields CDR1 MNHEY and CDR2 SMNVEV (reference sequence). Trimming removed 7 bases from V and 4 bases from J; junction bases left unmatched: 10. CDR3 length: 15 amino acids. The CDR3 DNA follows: TGTGCCAGCACCTGGGACAGCTCCTTTTACAATGAGCAGTTCTTC. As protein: CASTWDSSFYNEQFF.

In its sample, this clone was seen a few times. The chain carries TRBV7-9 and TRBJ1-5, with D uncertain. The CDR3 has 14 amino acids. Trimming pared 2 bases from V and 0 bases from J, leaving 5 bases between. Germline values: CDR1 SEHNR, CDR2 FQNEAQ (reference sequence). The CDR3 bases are TGTGCCAGCAGCTTACCGGGTAGCAATCAGCCCCAGCATTTT. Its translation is CASSLPGSNQPQHF.

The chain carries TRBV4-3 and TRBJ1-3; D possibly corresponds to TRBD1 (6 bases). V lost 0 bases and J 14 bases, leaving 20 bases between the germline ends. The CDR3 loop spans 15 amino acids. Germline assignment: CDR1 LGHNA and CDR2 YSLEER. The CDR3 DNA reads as TGCGCCAGCAGCCAAGAATTGGCGGGGGCTCGCCCTTTATATTTT. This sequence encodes CASSQELAGARPLYF.

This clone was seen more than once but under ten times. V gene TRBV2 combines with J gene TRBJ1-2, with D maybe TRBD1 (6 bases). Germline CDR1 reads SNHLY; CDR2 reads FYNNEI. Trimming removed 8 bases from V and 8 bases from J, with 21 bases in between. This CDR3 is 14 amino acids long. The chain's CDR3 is CASSVGGRGDGYTF. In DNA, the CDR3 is TGTGCCAGCTCTGTCGGGGGCAGGGGAGACGGCTACACCTTC.

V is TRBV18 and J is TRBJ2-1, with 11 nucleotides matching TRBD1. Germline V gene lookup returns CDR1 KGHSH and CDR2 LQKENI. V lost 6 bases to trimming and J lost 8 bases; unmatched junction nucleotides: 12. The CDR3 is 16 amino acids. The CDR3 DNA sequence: TGTGCCAGCTCCCCCGAGGGGGGACAGGGGGGGCATGAGCAGTTCTTC. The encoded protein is CASSPEGGQGGHEQFF.

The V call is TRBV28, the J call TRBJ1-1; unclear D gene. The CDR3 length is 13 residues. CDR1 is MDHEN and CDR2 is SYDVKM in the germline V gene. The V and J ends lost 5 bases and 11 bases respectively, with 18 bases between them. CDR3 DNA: TGTGCCAGCAGTCCTCCTACACGGAACCTTGCTTTCTTT. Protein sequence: CASSPPTRNLAFF.

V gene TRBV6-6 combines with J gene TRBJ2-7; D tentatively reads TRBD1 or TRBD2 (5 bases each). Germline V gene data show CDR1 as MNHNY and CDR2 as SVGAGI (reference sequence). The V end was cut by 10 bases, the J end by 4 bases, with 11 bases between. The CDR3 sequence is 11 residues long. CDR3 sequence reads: CATRGEYEQYF. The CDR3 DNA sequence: TGTGCCACGAGGGGAGAGTACGAGCAGTACTTC.

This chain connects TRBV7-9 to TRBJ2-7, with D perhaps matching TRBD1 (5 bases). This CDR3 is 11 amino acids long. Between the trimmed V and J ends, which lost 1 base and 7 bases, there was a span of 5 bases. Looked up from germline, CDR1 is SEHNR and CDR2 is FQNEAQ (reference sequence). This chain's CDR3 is CASSLGQEQYF. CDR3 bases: TGTGCCAGCAGCTTAGGACAGGAGCAGTACTTC.

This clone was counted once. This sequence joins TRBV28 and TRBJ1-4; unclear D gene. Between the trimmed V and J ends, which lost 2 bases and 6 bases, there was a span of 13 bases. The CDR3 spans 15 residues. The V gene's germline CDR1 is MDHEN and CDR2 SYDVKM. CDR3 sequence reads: CASSLPGKRDEKLFF. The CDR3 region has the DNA TGTGCCAGCAGTTTACCGGGGAAGAGGGATGAAAAACTGTTTTTT.

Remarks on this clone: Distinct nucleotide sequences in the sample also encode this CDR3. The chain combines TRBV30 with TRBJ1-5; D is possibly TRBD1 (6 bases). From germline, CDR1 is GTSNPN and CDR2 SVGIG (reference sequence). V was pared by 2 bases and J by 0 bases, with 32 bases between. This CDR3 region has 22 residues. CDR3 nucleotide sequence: TGTGCCTGGAGTCCCCCCCCCGGTCCCCGGACAGCTCCCTACTATAGCAATCAGCCCCAGCATTTT. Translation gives CAWSPPPGPRTAPYYSNQPQHF.

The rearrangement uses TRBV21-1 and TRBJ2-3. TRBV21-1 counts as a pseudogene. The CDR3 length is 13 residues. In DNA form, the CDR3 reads TGTGCCAGCAGCAAAGCGGGCACAGATACGCAGTATTTT. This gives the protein CASSKAGTDTQYF.

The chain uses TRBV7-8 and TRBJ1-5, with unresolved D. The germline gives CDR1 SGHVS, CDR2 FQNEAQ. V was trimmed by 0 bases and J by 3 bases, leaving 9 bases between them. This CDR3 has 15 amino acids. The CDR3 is CASSLAEAFNQPQHF. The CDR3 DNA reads TGTGCCAGCAGCTTAGCGGAGGCGTTCAATCAGCCCCAGCATTTT.

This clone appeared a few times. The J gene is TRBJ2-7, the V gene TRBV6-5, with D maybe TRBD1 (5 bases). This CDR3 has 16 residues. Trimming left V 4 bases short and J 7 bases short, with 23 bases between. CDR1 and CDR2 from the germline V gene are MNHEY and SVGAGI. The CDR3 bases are TGTGCCAGCAGTTTCGCCAGGGTTTCCCGAGCGAGTGAGCAGTACTTC. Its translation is CASSFARVSRASEQYF.

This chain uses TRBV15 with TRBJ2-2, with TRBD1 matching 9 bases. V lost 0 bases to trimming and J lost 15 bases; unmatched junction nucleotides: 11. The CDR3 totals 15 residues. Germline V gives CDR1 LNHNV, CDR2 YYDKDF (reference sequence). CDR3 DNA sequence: TGTGCCACCAGCAGAGATGTGAGTGGGACAGGGACGGTGTTTTTT. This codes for CATSRDVSGTGTVFF.

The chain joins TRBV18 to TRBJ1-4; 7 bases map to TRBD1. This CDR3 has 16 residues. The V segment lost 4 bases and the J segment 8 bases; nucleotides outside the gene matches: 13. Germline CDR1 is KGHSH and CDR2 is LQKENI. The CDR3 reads CASSQNRGSAGEKLFF. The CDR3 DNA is TGTGCCAGCTCACAAAACAGGGGATCGGCAGGGGAAAAACTGTTTTTT. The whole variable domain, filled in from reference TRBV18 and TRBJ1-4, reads NAGVMQNPRHLVRRRGQEARLRCSPMKGHSHVYWYRQLPEEGLKFMVYLQKENIIDESGMPKERFSAEFPKEGPSILRIQQVVRGDSAAYFCASSQNRGSAGEKLFFGSGTQLSVL.

CDR3 DNA sequence: TGTGCCAGTAGTATCCCCAGGTCCAACACCGGGGAGCTGTTTTTT. Encoded protein: CASSIPRSNTGELFF. The V and J genes are TRBV19 and TRBJ2-2; D is ambiguous. Germline V gene data show CDR1 as LNHDA and CDR2 as SQIVND (reference sequence). V lost 3 bases to trimming and J lost 2 bases, with 10 bases between them. The CDR3 is 15 amino acids.